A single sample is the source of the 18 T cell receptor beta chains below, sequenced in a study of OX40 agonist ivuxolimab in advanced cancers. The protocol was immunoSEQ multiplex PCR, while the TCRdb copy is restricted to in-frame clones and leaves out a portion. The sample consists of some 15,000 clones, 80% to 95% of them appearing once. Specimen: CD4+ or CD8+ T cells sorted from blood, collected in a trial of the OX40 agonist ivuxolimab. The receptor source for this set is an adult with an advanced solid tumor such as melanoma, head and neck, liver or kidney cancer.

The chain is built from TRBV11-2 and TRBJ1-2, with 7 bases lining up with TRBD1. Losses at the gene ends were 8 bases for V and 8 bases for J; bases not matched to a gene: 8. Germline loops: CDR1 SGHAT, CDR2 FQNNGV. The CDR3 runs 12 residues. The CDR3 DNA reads TGTGCCAGCCAGACAGGGTTGCAAGGCTACACCTTC. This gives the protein CASQTGLQGYTF.

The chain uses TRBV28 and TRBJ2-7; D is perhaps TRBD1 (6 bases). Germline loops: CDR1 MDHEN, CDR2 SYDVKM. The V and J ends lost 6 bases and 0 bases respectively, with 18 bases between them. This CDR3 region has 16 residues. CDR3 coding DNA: TGTGCCAGCAGCTGGCCTCGGACAGTCCCCTCCTACGAGCAGTACTTC. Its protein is CASSWPRTVPSYEQYF.

CDR3 region: CASSYTGTIQETQYF. The CDR3 DNA sequence: TGTGCCAGCAGTTATACCGGGACAATCCAAGAGACCCAGTACTTC. The chain uses TRBV28 and TRBJ2-5, with D possibly being TRBD1 (6 bases). V lost 4 bases to trimming and J lost 1 base, with 13 bases between them. Germline V gene lookup returns CDR1 MDHEN and CDR2 SYDVKM. CDR3 length equals 15 residues.

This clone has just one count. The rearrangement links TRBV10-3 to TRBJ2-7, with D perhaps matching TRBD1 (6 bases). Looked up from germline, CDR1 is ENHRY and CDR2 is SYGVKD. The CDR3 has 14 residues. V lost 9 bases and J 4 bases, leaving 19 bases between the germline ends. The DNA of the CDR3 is TGTGCCATAGGGCCTACGGACAGAGTATACGAGCAGTACTTC. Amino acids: CAIGPTDRVYEQYF.

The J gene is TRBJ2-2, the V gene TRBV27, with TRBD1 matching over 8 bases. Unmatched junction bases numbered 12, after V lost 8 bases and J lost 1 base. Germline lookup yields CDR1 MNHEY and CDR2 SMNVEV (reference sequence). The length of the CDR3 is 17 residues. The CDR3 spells CASGFYPGTGNTGELFF. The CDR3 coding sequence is TGTGCCAGCGGATTTTATCCGGGGACAGGGAACACCGGGGAGCTGTTTTTT.

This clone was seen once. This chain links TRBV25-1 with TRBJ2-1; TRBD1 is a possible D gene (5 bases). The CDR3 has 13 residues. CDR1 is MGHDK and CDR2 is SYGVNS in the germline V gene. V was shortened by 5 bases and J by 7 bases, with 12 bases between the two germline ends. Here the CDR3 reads CASSPRSGNEQFF. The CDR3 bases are TGTGCCAGCAGTCCAAGGTCAGGGAATGAGCAGTTCTTC.

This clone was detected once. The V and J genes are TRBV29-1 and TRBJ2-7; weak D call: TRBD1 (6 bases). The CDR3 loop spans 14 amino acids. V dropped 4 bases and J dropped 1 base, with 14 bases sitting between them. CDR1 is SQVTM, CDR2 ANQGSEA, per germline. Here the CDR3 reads CSVVGQPFSYEQYF. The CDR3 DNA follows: TGCAGCGTTGTCGGACAGCCATTTTCCTACGAGCAGTACTTC.

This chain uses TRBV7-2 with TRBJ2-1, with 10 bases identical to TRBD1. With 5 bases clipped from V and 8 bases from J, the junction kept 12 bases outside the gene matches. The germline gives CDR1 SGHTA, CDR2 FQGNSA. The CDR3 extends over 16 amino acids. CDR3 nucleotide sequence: TGTGCCAGCAGCATCTTCGGGACAGGGGTAGATGATGAGCAGTTCTTC. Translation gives CASSIFGTGVDDEQFF.

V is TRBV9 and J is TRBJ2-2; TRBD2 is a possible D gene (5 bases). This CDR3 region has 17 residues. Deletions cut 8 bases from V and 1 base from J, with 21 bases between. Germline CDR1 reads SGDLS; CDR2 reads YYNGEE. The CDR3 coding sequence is TGTGCCAGTTCCTCCCCGAGGCTAGCCTTGAACACCGGGGAGCTGTTTTTT. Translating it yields CASSSPRLALNTGELFF.

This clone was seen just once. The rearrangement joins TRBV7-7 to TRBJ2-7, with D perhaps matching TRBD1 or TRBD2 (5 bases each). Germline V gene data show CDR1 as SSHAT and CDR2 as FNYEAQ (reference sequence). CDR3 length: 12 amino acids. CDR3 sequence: CAFGDGGCEQYF. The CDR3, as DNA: TGTGCTTTCGGCGATGGGGGATGCGAGCAGTACTTC.

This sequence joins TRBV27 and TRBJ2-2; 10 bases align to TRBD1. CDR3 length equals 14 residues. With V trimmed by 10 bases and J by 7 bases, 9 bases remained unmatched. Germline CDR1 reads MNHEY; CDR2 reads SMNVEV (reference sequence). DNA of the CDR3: TGTGCCACTCAAACGGGACAGGGGCACGGGGAGCTGTTTTTT. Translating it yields CATQTGQGHGELFF.

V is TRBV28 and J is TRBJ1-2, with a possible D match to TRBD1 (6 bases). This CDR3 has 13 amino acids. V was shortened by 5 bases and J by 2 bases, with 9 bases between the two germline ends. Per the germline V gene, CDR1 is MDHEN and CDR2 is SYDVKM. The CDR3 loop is CASSDGQNYGYTF. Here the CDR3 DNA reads TGTGCCAGCAGTGATGGACAGAACTATGGCTACACCTTC.

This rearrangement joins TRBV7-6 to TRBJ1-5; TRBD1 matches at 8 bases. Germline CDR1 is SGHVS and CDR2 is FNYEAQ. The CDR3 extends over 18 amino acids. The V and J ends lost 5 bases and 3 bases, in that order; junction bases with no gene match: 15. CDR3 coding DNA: TGTGCCAGCAGCCTCCGAGGGACAGGCCCTTATAACAATCAGCCCCAGCATTTT. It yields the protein CASSLRGTGPYNNQPQHF.

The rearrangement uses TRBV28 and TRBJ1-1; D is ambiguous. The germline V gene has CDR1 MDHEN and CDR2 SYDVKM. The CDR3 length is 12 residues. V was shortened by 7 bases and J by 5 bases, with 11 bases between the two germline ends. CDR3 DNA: TGTGCCAGCAAACGGGGTAGGACTGAAGCTTTCTTT. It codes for CASKRGRTEAFF.

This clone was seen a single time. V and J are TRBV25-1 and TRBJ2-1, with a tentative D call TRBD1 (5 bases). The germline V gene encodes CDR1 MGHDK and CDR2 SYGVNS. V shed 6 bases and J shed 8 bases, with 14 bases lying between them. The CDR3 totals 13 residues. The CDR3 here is CASRGDSRDEQFF. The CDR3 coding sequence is TGTGCCAGCAGAGGTGACAGCCGCGATGAGCAGTTCTTC.

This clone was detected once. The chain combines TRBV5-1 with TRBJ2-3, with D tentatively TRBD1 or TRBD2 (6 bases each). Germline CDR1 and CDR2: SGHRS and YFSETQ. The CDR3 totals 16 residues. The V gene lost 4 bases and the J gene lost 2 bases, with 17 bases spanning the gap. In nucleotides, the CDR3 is TGCGCCAGCAGCCCCTTGGAGGGGGATGACACAGATACGCAGTATTTT. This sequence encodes CASSPLEGDDTDTQYF.

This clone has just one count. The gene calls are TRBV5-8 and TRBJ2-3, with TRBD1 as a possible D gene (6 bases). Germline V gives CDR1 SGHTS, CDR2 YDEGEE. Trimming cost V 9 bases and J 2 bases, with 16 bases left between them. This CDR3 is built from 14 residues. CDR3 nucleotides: TGTGCCAACGGCAGGGGACACTACACAGATACGCAGTATTTT. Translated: CANGRGHYTDTQYF.

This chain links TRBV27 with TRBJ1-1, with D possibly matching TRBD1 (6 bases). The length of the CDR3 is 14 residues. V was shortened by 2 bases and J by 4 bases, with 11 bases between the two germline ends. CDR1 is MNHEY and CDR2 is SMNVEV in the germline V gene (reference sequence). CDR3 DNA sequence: TGTGCCAGCAGTTTACGGGGGCACGTCACTGAAGCTTTCTTT. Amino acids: CASSLRGHVTEAFF.